The 3 T cell receptor beta chains below were found in one sample sequenced in a study of shared clonotypes between healthy human individuals. Naive CD8 cells comprised CD45RO-negative, CCR7-positively selected cells, excluding terminally differentiated effector memory CD45RA+ cells. TCRdb keeps only in-frame clones here, not all; method: immunoSEQ multiplex PCR. The profile shows about 2.1 million clones, about 92% of them singletons. Sample: naive CD8+ T cells from PBMCs. These TCRs come from a man in his late teens or twenties in good health. Some clones in this sample may be carry-over from other donors' samples.

The gene calls are TRBV11-2 and TRBJ2-2; D unclear. V lost 4 bases, J lost 6 bases, and 15 bases lay in between. This CDR3 spans 15 amino acids. Germline V lookup: CDR1 SGHAT, CDR2 FQNNGV. This CDR3 reads CASSSYLSNPGELFF. CDR3 nucleotides: TGTGCCAGCAGCTCCTACCTGTCAAACCCCGGGGAGCTGTTTTTT.

The V call is TRBV9, the J call TRBJ2-2, with 9 bases matching TRBD2. Germline V lookup: CDR1 SGDLS, CDR2 YYNGEE. With V trimmed by 4 bases and J by 4 bases, 14 bases remained unmatched. This CDR3 has 18 amino acids. The CDR3 nucleotides read TGTGCCAGCAGCCTTCATTCTAGCGGGATAGGTCGCACCGGGGAGCTGTTTTTT. Translated: CASSLHSSGIGRTGELFF.

V is TRBV9 and J is TRBJ2-1; TRBD2 matches 8 bases. V lost 0 bases, J lost 1 base, and 3 bases stayed unmatched. The CDR3 consists of 16 residues. Germline loops: CDR1 SGDLS, CDR2 YYNGEE. The CDR3 DNA reads as TGTGCCAGCAGCGTAGTTAGCGGGGTGTCCTACAATGAGCAGTTCTTC. Its protein product is CASSVVSGVSYNEQFF.